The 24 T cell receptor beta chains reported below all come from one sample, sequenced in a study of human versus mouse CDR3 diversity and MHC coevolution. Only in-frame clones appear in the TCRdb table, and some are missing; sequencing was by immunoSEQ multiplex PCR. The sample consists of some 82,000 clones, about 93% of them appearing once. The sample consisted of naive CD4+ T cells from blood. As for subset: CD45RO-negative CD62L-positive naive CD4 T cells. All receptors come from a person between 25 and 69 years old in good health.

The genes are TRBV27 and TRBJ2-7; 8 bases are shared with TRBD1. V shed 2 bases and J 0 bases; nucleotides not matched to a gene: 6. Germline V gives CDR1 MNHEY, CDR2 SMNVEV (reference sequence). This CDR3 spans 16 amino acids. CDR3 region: CASSLVGQVSSYEQYF. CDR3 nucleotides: TGTGCCAGCAGTTTAGTGGGACAGGTGAGCTCCTACGAGCAGTACTTC.

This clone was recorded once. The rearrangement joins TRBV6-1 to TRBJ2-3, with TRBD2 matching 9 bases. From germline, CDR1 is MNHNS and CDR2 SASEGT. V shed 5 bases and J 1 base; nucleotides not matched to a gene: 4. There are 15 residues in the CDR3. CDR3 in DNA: TGTGCCAGCAGTATTCAGCGGGGGGGCACAGATACGCAGTATTTT. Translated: CASSIQRGGTDTQYF.

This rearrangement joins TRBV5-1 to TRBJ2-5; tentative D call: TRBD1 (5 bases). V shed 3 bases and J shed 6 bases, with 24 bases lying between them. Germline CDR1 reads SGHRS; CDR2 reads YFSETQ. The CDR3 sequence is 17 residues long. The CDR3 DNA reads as TGCGCCAGCAGCTACTCAACAGGACAAGGGGTGGGAAAGACCCAGTACTTC. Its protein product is CASSYSTGQGVGKTQYF. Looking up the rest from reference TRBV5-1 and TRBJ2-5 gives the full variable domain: KAGVTQTPRYLIKTRGQQVTLSCSPISGHRSVSWYQQTPGQGLQFLFEYFSETQRNKGNFPGRFSGRQFSNSRSEMNVSTLELGDSALYLCASSYSTGQGVGKTQYFGPGTRLLVL.

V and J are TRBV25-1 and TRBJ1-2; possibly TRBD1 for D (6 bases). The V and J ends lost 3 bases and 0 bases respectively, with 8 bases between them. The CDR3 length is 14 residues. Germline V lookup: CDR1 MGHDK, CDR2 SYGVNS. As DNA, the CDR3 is TGTGCCAGCAGTGAGGACAGATCTAACTATGGCTACACCTTC. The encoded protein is CASSEDRSNYGYTF.

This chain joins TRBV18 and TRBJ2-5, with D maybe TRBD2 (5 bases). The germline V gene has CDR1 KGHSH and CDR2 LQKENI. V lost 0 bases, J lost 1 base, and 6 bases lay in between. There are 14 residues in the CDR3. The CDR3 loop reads CASSPPRAQETQYF. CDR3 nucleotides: TGTGCCAGCTCACCACCGAGGGCCCAAGAGACCCAGTACTTC.

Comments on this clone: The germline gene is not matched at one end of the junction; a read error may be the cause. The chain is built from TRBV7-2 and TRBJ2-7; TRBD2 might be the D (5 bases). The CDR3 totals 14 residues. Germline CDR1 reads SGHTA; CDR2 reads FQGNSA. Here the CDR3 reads CASSPRVASDEQYF. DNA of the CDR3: TGTGCCAGCAGCCCGCGGGTGGCCTCCGACGAGCAGTACTTC.

CDR3 loop: CASSPGKLIEVDEQYF. The CDR3, as DNA: TGCGCCAGCAGCCCCGGAAAGCTGATCGAGGTGGACGAGCAGTACTTC. This chain connects TRBV4-1 to TRBJ2-7; D is unclear. Per germline, CDR1 MGHRA and CDR2 YSYEKL. This CDR3 has 16 residues. Trimming pared 4 bases from V and 5 bases from J, leaving 21 bases between.

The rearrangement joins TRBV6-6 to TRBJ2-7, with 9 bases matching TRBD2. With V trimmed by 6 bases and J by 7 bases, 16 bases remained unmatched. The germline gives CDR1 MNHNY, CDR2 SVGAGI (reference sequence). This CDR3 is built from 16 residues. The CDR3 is CASSPRGAGGLREQYF. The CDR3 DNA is TGTGCCAGCAGCCCCCGTGGAGCGGGGGGTTTGCGGGAGCAGTACTTC.

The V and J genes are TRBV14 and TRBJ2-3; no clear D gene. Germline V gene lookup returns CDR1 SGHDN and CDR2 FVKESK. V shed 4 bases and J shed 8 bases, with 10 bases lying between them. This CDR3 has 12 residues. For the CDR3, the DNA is TGTGCCAGCAGCCTCCCTCGGAGTACGCAGTATTTT. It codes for CASSLPRSTQYF.

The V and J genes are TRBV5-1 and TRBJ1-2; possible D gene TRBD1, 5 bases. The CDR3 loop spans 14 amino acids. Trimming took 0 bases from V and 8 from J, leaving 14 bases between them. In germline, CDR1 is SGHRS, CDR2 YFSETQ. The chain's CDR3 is CASSLGKEGVGYTF. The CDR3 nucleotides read TGCGCCAGCAGCTTGGGGAAGGAAGGGGTCGGCTACACCTTC.

CDR3 DNA: TGTGCCAGTAGTATAGTCAGAGGGAGAACTGAAGCTTTCTTT. Its translation: CASSIVRGRTEAFF. The chain links TRBV19 to TRBJ1-1; no reliable D call. The CDR3 contains 14 residues. V shed 1 base and J shed 5 bases, with 11 bases lying between them. CDR1 and CDR2 from the germline V gene are LNHDA and SQIVND (reference sequence).

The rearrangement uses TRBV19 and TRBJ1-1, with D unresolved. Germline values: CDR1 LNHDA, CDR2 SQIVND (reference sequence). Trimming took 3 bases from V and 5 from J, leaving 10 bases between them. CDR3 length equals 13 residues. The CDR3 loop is CASSIPPMTEAFF. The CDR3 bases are TGTGCCAGTAGTATCCCTCCTATGACTGAAGCTTTCTTT.

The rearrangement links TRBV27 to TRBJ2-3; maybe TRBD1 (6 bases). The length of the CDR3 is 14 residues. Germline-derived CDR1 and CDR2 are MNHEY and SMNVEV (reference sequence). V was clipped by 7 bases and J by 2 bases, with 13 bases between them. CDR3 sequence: CASTQTGYTDTQYF. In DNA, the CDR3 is TGTGCCAGCACCCAGACAGGATACACAGATACGCAGTATTTT.

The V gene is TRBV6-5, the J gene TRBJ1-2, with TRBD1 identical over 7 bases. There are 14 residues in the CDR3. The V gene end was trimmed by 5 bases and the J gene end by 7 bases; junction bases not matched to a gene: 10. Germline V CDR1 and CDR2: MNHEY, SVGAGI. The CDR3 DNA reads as TGTGCCAGCAGTCCCCCACCGGGACAGATTGGCTACACCTTC. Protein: CASSPPPGQIGYTF.

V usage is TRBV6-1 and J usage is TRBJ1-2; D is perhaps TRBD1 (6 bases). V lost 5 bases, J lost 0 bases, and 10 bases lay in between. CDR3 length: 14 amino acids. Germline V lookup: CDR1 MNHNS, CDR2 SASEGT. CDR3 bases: TGTGCCAGCAGTAGGGGGTTTTCTAACTATGGCTACACCTTC. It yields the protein CASSRGFSNYGYTF.

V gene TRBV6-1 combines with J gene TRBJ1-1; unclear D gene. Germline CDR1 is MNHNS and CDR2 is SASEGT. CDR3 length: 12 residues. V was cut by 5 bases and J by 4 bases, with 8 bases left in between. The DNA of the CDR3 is TGTGCCAGCAGTAGAACTCTCACTGAAGCTTTCTTT. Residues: CASSRTLTEAFF.

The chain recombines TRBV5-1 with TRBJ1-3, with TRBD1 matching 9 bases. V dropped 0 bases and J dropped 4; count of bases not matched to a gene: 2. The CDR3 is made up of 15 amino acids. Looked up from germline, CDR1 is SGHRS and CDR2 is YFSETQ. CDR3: CASSLVGQGGNTIYF. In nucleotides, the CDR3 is TGCGCCAGCAGCTTGGTCGGACAGGGGGGAAACACCATATATTTT.

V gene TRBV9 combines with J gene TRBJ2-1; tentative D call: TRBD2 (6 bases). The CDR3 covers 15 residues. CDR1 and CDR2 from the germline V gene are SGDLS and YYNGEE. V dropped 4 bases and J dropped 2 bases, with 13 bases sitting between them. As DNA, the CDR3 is TGTGCCAGCAGCCCTAGTAGCGGCACCTACAATGAGCAGTTCTTC. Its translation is CASSPSSGTYNEQFF.

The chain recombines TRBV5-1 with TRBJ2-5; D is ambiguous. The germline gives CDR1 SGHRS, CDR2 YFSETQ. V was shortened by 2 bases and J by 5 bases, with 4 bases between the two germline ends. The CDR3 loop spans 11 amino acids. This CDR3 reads CASSFGETQYF. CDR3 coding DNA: TGCGCCAGCAGCTTCGGGGAGACCCAGTACTTC.

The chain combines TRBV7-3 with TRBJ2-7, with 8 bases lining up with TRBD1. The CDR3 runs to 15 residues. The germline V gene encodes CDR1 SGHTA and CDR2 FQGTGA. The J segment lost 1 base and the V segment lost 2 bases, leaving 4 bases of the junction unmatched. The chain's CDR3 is CASSLGQGQSYEQYF. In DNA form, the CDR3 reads TGTGCCAGCAGCTTAGGACAGGGCCAGTCCTACGAGCAGTACTTC.

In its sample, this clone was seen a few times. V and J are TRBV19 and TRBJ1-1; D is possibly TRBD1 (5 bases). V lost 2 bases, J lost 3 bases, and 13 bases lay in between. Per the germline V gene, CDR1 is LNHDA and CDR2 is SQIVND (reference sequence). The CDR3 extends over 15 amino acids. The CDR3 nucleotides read TGTGCCAGTAGTATACGTCAGGGTCGTGACACTGAAGCTTTCTTT. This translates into CASSIRQGRDTEAFF.

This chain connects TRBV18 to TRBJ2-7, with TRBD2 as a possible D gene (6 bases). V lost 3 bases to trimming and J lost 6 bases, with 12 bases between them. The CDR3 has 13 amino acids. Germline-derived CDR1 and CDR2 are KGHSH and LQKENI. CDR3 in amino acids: CASSPGTLSEQYF. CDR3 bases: TGTGCCAGCTCACCCGGGACTTTAAGCGAGCAGTACTTC.

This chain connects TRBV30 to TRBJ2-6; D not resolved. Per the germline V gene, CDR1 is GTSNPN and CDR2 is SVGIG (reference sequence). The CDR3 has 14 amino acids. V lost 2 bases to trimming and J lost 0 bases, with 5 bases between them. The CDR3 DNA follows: TGTGCCTGGAGTCTCAGCTCTGGGGCCAACGTCCTGACTTTC. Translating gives CAWSLSSGANVLTF.

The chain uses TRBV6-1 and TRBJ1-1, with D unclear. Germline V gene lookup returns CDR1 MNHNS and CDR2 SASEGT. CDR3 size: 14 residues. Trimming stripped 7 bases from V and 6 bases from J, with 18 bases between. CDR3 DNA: TGTGCCAGCAAGCTGCAGGTGGGTCGGTCTGAAGCTTTCTTT. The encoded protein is CASKLQVGRSEAFF.